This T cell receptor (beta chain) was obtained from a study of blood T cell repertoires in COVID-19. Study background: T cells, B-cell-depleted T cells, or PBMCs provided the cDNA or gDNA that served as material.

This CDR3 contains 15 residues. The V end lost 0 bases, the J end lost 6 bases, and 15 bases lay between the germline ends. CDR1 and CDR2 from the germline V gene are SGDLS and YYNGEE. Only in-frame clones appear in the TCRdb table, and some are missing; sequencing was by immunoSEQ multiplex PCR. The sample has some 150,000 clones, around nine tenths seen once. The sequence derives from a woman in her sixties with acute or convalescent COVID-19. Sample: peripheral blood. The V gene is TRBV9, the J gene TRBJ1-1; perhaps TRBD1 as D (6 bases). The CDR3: CASSVGVRGIAEAFF. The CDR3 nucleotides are TGTGCCAGCAGCGTAGGCGTCAGGGGAATAGCTGAAGCTTTCTTT. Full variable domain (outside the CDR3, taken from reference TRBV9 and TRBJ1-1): DSGVTQTPKHLITATGQRVTLRCSPRSGDLSVYWYQQSLDQGLQFLIQYYNGEERAKGNILERFSAQQFPDLHSELNLSSLELGDSALYFCASSVGVRGIAEAFFGQGTRLTVV.